These T cell receptor beta chains were read from a single sample in a study of cytomegalovirus exposure and HLA in healthy donors. The protocol was immunoSEQ multiplex PCR, while the TCRdb copy is restricted to in-frame clones and leaves out a portion. Of roughly 110,000 clones in the sample, roughly 80% are singletons; the top ten hold approximately 2.1%. The sample consisted of PBMCs. The receptor source for this set is a man aged 30-40 years in good health and CMV-seronegative. Both conserved end residues are part of each CDR3. D genes are given only for firm matches. Expanded clones are given a class, and other clones once, few, many or no size at all.

>TRBJ1-2|once|TRBV5-4|TRBD1
CASSRGQDSYGYTF
TGTGCCAGCAGCCGAGGACAGGACTCCTATGGCTACACCTTC
>TRBJ1-5|-|TRBV28|TRBD1
CASYGDRGLSQPQHF
TGTGCCAGTTACGGGGACAGGGGGCTTAGTCAGCCCCAGCATTTT
>TRBJ2-3|-|TRBV28|-
CASRPGISTDTQYF
TGTGCCAGCAGACCCGGGATCTCCACAGATACGCAGTATTTT
>TRBJ2-7|-|TRBV10-2|TRBD2
CASSGGPSGFGGQYF
TGCGCCAGCAGTGGAGGGCCTAGCGGGTTCGGAGGGCAGTACTTC
>TRBJ2-5|-|TRBV1|-
CTSSQGRLAEETQYF
TGCACCAGCAGCCAAGGGAGACTAGCGGAAGAGACCCAGTACTTC
>TRBJ2-5|-|TRBV7-6|-
CASSFGGAQETQYF
TGTGCCAGCAGCTTTGGCGGCGCCCAAGAGACCCAGTACTTC
>TRBJ2-1|-|TRBV10-2|TRBD2
CASSELAGANEQFF
TGCGCCAGCAGTGAATTAGCGGGGGCCAATGAGCAGTTCTTC
>TRBJ2-1|once|TRBV5-1|TRBD1
CASSTRQGLNNEQFF
TGCGCCAGCAGCACTAGACAGGGTTTGAACAATGAGCAGTTCTTC
>TRBJ2-4|-|TRBV29-1|-
CSAGTSSNIQYF
TGCAGCGCAGGGACATCCTCTAACATTCAGTACTTC
>TRBJ2-7|-|TRBV10-3|-
CAISRSLSFYEQYF
TGTGCCATCAGCCGGTCCCTTTCCTTTTACGAGCAGTACTTC
>TRBJ2-5|-|TRBV14|TRBD1
CASSRAGGWTQYF
TGTGCCAGCAGCCGAGCAGGGGGCTGGACCCAGTACTTC
>TRBJ2-7|-|TRBV5-6|-
CASSHGAYEQYF
TGTGCCAGCAGCCACGGAGCCTACGAGCAGTACTTC
>TRBJ2-7|-|TRBV4-1|TRBD1
CASSQGRDSSYEQYF
TGCGCCAGCAGCCAAGGTAGGGACAGCTCCTACGAGCAGTACTTC
>TRBJ2-7|-|TRBV7-9|TRBD2
CASSPSSSGRTPKQYF
TGTGCCAGCAGCCCCTCCTCTAGCGGGAGGACCCCTAAGCAGTACTTC
>TRBJ2-5|-|TRBV11-2|-
CASSPHPGEFGETQYF
TGTGCCAGCAGCCCCCACCCGGGGGAGTTTGGGGAGACCCAGTACTTC
>TRBJ2-1|-|TRBV5-1|-
CASSPDINEQFF
TGCGCCAGCAGCCCGGACATCAATGAGCAGTTCTTC
>TRBJ1-6|-|TRBV5-4|-
CASSLRQNSYNSPLHF
TGTGCCAGCAGCTTGCGACAGAACTCCTATAATTCACCCCTCCACTTT
>TRBJ2-3|-|TRBV2|TRBD2
CASRETSGAGDTQYF
TGTGCCAGCAGGGAGACTAGCGGGGCTGGAGATACGCAGTATTTT
>TRBJ2-5|-|TRBV27|-
CASSSLAPPETQYF
TGTGCCAGCAGTTCCCTAGCCCCCCCAGAGACCCAGTACTTC
>TRBJ2-7|-|TRBV18|-
CASSRDTGYEQYF
TGTGCCAGCTCACGGGACACTGGGTACGAGCAGTACTTC
>TRBJ1-5|-|TRBV6-5|-
CASSSRGGVQPQHF
TGTGCCAGCAGCAGTCGGGGGGGCGTTCAGCCCCAGCATTTT
>TRBJ1-3|-|TRBV21-1|-
CASREGQAHSGNTIYF
TGTGCCAGCAGAGAAGGACAGGCGCACTCTGGAAACACCATATATTTT
>TRBJ1-5|-|TRBV7-9|-
CASSLVAGEPQHF
TGTGCCAGCAGCTTAGTAGCCGGGGAGCCCCAGCATTTT
>TRBJ2-1|-|TRBV18|-
CASSRIGAYNEQFF
TGTGCCAGCTCCCGGATAGGGGCCTACAATGAGCAGTTCTTC
>TRBJ1-1|-|TRBV7-8|-
CASRRGEGHTEAFF
TGTGCCAGTCGGCGGGGGGAAGGACACACTGAAGCTTTCTTT
>TRBJ1-1|few|TRBV5-6|-
CASSDGGNTEAFF
TGTGCCAGCAGCGACGGGGGGAACACTGAAGCTTTCTTT
>TRBJ1-2|-|TRBV27|TRBD1
CASSTDRVHYGYTF
TGTGCCAGCAGCACCGACAGGGTCCACTATGGCTACACCTTC
>TRBJ2-5|-|TRBV7-2|TRBD2
CASSSRWASGASGETQYF
TGTGCCAGCAGCTCCCGGTGGGCTAGCGGAGCCAGTGGGGAGACCCAGTACTTC
>TRBJ1-2|-|TRBV6-5|TRBD1
CASRKGDRANGYTF
TGTGCCAGCAGAAAAGGGGACAGGGCGAATGGCTACACCTTC
>TRBJ2-3|-|TRBV7-6|TRBD2
CASSLAGTSGSRNTQYF
TGTGCCAGCAGCTTAGCTGGGACTAGCGGGAGTAGGAATACGCAGTATTTT
>TRBJ1-3|-|TRBV6-5|-
CASSYVYGNTIYF
TGTGCCAGCAGTTACGTATATGGAAACACCATATATTTT
>TRBJ1-5|-|TRBV28|-
CASTRGNQPQHF
TGTGCCAGCACCAGGGGCAATCAGCCCCAGCATTTT
>TRBJ2-5|-|TRBV19|TRBD2
CASSIDAGEETQYF
TGTGCCAGTAGTATCGACGCGGGGGAAGAGACCCAGTACTTC
>TRBJ2-5|-|TRBV10-3|TRBD1
CAISESVGRTGDMETQYF
TGTGCCATCAGTGAGTCGGTTGGGCGGACAGGGGATATGGAGACCCAGTACTTC
>TRBJ2-7|-|TRBV15|-
CATSRDRHSSYEQYF
TGTGCCACCAGCAGAGATCGTCACAGCTCCTACGAGCAGTACTTC
>TRBJ2-7|-|TRBV2|TRBD2
CASSPAGAGDYEQYF
TGTGCCAGCAGTCCAGCGGGGGCTGGAGACTACGAGCAGTACTTC
>TRBJ2-5|-|TRBV4-2|-
CASSQALAQSQETQYF
TGTGCCAGCAGCCAAGCTCTAGCACAAAGCCAAGAGACCCAGTACTTC
>TRBJ1-1|-|TRBV30|-
CAWSVLRTEPEAFF
TGTGCCTGGAGTGTACTACGTACCGAACCTGAAGCTTTCTTT
>TRBJ1-1|-|TRBV10-3|TRBD1
CAISESGLGGHTEAFF
TGTGCCATCAGTGAGTCAGGTCTAGGGGGCCACACTGAAGCTTTCTTT
>TRBJ2-7|-|TRBV21-1|-
CASSKRGGVFVPTPYEQYF
TGTGCCAGCAGCAAAAGAGGCGGCGTATTCGTCCCAACCCCCTACGAGCAGTACTTC
>TRBJ1-4|-|TRBV6-5|-
CASSYGGPPIQGRLFF
TGTGCCAGCAGTTACGGTGGGCCTCCTATTCAGGGTAGGCTGTTTTTT
>TRBJ1-3|-|TRBV6-1|-
CASSEVGQNTIYF
TGTGCCAGCAGTGAGGTGGGGCAGAACACCATATATTTT
>TRBJ1-1|-|TRBV30|-
CAWSGAGYEAFF
TGTGCCTGGAGTGGGGCAGGGTATGAAGCTTTCTTT
>TRBJ1-4|-|TRBV9|TRBD1
CASSLQGAGEKLFF
TGTGCCAGCAGCTTACAGGGGGCCGGAGAAAAACTGTTTTTT
>TRBJ2-7|-|TRBV2|TRBD2
CASSERLGGEQYF
TGTGCCAGCAGTGAAAGGTTGGGGGGGGAGCAGTACTTC
>TRBJ1-3|-|TRBV7-6|-
CASSFRAGNTIYF
TGTGCCAGCAGCTTCAGGGCTGGAAACACCATATATTTT
>TRBJ2-1|-|TRBV6-5|TRBD2
CASSYGAGGPGNEQFF
TGTGCCAGCAGTTACGGGGCGGGAGGGCCCGGGAATGAGCAGTTCTTC
>TRBJ2-7|-|TRBV23-1|TRBD2
CASRAPKRDLLSYEQYF
TGCGCCAGCCGAGCCCCTAAGCGGGACTTACTCTCCTACGAGCAGTACTTC
>TRBJ1-2|-|TRBV15|TRBD1
CATSRDGDRGPGYTF
TGTGCCACCAGCAGAGATGGTGACAGGGGCCCTGGCTACACCTTC
>TRBJ2-3|-|TRBV4-1|TRBD1
CASSPGTGPSSDTQYF
TGCGCCAGCAGCCCCGGGACAGGGCCATCCTCCGATACGCAGTATTTT
>TRBJ2-5|-|TRBV29-1|TRBD1
CSVTGTGQETQYF
TGCAGCGTAACTGGGACAGGACAAGAGACCCAGTACTTC